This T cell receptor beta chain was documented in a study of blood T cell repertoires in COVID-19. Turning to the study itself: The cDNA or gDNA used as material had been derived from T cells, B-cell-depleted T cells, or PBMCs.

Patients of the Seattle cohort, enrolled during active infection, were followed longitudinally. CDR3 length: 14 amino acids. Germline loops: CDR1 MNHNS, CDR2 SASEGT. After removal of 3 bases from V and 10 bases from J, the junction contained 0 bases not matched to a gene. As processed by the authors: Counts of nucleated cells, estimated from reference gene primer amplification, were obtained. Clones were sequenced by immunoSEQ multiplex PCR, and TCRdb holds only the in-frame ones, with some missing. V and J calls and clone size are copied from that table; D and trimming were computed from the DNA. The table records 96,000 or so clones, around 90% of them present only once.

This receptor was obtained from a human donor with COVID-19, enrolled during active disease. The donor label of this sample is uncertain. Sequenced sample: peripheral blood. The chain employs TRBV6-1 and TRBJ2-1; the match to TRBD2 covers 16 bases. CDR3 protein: CASSEGLAGGEQFF. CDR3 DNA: TGTGCCAGCAGTGAGGGACTAGCGGGGGGGGAGCAGTTCTTC.